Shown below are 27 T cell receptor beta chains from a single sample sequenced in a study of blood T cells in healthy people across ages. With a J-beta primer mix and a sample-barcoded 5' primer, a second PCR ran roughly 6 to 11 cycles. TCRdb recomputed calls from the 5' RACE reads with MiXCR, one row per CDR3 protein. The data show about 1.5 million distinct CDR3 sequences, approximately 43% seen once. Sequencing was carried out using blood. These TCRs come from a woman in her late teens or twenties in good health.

In DNA, the CDR3 is TGCGCCAGCAGCACGGGACCAGCGGGAGGTGAGCAGTACTTC. Amino acids: CASSTGPAGGEQYF. The chain recombines TRBV5-1 with TRBJ2-5; TRBD2 agrees at 9 bases. The germline V gene encodes CDR1 SGHRS and CDR2 YFSETQ. V lost 4 bases to trimming and J lost 11 bases; unmatched junction nucleotides: 12. CDR3 size: 14 residues.

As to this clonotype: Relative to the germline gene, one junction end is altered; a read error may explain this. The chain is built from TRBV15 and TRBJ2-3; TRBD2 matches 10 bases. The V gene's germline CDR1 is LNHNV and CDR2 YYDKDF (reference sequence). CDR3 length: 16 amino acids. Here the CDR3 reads CAASRLIAGGSDTQYF. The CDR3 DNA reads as TGTGCCGCCAGCAGACTTATAGCGGGGGGATCAGATACGCAGTATTTT.

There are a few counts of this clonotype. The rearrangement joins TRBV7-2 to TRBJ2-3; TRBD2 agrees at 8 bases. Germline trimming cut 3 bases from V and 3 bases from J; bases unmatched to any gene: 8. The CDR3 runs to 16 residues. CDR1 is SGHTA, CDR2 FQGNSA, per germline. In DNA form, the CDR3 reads TGTGCCAGCAGCTTCCCAAAAAGCGGGAGAACAGATACGCAGTATTTT. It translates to CASSFPKSGRTDTQYF.

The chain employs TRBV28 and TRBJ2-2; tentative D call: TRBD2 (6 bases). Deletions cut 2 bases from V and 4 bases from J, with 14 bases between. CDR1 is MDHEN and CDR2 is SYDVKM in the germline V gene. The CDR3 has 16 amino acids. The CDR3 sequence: CASSLEGSGFTGELFF. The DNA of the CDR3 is TGTGCCAGCAGTTTAGAGGGTAGCGGTTTCACCGGGGAGCTGTTTTTT.

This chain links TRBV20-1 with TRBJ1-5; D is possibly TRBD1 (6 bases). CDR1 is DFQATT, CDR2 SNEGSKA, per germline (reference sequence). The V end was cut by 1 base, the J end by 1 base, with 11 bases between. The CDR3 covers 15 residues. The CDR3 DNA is TGCAGTGCTAGAGCAACAGGGAGAAGCAATCAGCCCCAGCATTTT. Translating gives CSARATGRSNQPQHF.

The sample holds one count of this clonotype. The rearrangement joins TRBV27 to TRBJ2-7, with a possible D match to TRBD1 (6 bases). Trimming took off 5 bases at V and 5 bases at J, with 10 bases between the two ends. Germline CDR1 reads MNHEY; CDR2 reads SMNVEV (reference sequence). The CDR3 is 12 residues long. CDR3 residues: CASSRRGDEQYF. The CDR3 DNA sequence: TGTGCCAGCAGTCGCAGGGGAGACGAGCAGTACTTC.

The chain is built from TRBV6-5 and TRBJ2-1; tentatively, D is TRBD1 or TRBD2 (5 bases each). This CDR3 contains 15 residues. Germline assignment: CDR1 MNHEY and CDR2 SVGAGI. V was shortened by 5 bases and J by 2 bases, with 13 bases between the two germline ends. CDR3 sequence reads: CASSLSGTPYNEQFF. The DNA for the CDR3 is TGTGCCAGCAGTCTTTCAGGGACCCCCTACAATGAGCAGTTCTTC.

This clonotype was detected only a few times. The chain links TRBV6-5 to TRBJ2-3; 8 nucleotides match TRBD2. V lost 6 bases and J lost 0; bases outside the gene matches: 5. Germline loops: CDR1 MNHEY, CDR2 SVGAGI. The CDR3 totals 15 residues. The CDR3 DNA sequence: TGTGCCAGCAGGGGGCGGGGGGTTAGCACAGATACGCAGTATTTT. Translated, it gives CASRGRGVSTDTQYF.

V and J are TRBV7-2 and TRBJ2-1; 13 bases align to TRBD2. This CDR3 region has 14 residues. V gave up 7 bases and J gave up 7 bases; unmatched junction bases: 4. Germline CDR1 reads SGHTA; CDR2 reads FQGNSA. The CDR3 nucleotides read TGTGCCAGCACCAAGACTAGCGGGAGGAATGAGCAGTTCTTC. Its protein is CASTKTSGRNEQFF.

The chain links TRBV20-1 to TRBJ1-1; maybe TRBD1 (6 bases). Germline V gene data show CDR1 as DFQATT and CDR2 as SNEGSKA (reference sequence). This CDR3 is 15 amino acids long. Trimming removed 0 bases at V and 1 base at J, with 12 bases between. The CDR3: CSARDRVRGNTEAFF. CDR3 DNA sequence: TGCAGTGCTAGAGATCGAGTCAGGGGGAACACTGAAGCTTTCTTT.

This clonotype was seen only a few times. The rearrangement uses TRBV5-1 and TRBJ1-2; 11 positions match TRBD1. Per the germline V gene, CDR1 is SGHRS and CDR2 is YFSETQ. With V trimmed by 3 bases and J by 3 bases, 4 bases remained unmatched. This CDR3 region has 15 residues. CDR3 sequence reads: CASSSGDRGYYGYTF. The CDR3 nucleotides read TGCGCCAGCAGCTCGGGGGACAGGGGGTACTATGGCTACACCTTC.

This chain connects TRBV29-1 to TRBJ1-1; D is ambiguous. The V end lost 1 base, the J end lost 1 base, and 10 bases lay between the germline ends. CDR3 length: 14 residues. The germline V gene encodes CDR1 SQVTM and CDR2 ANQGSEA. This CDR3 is CSVEGRVGNTEAFF. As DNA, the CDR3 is TGCAGCGTTGAAGGTAGGGTAGGGAACACTGAAGCTTTCTTT.

For the CDR3, the DNA is TGCAGTGCTAGTAGAGCAGGGAATAGCTACACCTTC. It specifies CSASRAGNSYTF. The chain recombines TRBV20-1 with TRBJ1-2; maybe TRBD1 (5 bases). Germline assignment: CDR1 DFQATT and CDR2 SNEGSKA (reference sequence). The CDR3 covers 12 residues. Trimming stripped 3 bases from V and 9 bases from J, with 14 bases between.

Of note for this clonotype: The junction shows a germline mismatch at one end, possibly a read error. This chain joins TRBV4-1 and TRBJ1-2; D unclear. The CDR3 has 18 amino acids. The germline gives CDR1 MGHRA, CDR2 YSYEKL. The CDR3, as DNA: TGCGCCAGCAGCCAGGATGGGATGTCCGGGTATTCTAACTCTGGCTACACCTTC. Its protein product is CASSQDGMSGYSNSGYTF.

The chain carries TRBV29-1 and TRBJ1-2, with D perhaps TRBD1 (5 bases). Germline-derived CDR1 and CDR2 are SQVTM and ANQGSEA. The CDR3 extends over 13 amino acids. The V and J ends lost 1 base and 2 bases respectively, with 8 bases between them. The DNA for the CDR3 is TGCAGCGTTGAAGTCAGGGTGAACTATGGCTACACCTTC. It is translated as CSVEVRVNYGYTF. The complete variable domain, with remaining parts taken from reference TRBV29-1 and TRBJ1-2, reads SAVISQKPSRDICQRGTSLTIQCQVDSQVTMMFWYRQQPGQSLTLIATANQGSEATYESGFVIDKFPISRPNLTFSTLTVSNMSPEDSSIYLCSVEVRVNYGYTFGSGTRLTVV.

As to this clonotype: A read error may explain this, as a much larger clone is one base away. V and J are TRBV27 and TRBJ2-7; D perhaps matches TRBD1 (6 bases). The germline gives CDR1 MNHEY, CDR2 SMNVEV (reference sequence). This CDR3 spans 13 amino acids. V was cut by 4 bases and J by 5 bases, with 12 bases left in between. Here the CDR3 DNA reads TGTGCCAGCAGTTGGACCAGGGGCGACGAGCAGTACTTC. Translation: CASSWTRGDEQYF.

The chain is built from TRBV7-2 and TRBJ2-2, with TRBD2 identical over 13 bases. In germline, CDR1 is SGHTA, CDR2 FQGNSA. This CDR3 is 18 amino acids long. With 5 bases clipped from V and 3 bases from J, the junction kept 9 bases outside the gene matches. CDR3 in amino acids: CASSTTSGRALDTGELFF. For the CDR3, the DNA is TGTGCCAGCAGCACTACTAGCGGGAGGGCCCTCGACACCGGGGAGCTGTTTTTT.

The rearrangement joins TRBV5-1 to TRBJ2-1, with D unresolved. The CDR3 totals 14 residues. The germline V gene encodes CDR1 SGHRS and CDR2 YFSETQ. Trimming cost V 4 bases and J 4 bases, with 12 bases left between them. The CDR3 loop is CASSGDGTYNEQFF. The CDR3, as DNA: TGCGCCAGCAGCGGGGATGGTACTTACAATGAGCAGTTCTTC.

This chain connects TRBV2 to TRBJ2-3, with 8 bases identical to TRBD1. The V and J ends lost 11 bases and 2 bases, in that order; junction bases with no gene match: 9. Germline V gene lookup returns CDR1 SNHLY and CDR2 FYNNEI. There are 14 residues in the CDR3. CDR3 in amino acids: CAAQTGDNTDTQYF. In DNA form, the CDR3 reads TGTGCCGCACAGACAGGGGATAACACAGATACGCAGTATTTT.

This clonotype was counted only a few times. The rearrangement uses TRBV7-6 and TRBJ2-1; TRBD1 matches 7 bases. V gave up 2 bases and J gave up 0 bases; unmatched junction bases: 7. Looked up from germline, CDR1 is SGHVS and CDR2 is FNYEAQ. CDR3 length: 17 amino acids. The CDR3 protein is CASSLLLGQSSYNEQFF. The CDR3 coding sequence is TGTGCCAGCAGCTTACTGTTGGGACAGAGCTCCTACAATGAGCAGTTCTTC.

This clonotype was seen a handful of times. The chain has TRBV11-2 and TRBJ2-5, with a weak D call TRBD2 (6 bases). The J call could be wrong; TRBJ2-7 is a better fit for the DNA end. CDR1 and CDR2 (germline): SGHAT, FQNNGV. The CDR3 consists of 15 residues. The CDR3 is CASSLGLGSPYEQYF. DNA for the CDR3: TGTGCCAGCAGCTTAGGGCTCGGGAGTCCCTACGAGCAGTACTTC.

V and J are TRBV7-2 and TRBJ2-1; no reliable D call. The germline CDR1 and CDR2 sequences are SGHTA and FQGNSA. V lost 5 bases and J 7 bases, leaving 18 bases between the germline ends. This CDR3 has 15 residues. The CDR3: CASSPNGFRMNEQFF. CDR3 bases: TGTGCCAGCAGCCCCAATGGGTTTAGGATGAATGAGCAGTTCTTC.

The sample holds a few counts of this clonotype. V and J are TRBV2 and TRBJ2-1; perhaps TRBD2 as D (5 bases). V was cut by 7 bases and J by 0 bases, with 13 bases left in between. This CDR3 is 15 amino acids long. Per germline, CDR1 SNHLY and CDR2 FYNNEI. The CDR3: CASTRVGSSYNEQFF. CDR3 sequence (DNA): TGTGCCAGCACCCGGGTGGGGAGCTCCTACAATGAGCAGTTCTTC.

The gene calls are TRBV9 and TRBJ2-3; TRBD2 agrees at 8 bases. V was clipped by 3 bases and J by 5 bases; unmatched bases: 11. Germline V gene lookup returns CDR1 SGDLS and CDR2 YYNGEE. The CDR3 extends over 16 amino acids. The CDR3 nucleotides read TGTGCCAGCAGCGAATCAATCAGCGGGGGCTTAGATACGCAGTATTTT. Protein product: CASSESISGGLDTQYF.

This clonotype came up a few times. Written as DNA, the CDR3 is TGTGCCAGCAGACCCGGACAGGGCAGGCAGCCCCAGCATTTT. Its translation: CASRPGQGRQPQHF. This chain uses TRBV6-2 or TRBV6-3 with TRBJ1-5; 8 positions agree with TRBD1. The germline V gene has CDR1 MNHEY and CDR2 SVGEGT. The CDR3 is 14 amino acids. Trimming took 6 bases from V and 7 from J; bases not matched to a gene: 8.

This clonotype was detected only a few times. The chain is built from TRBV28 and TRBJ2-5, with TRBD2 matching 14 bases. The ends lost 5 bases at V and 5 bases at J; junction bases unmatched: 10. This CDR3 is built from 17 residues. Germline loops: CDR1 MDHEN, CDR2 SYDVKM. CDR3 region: CASSPGTSGRLWETQYF. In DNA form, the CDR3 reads TGTGCCAGCAGTCCCGGGACTAGCGGGAGATTATGGGAGACCCAGTACTTC.

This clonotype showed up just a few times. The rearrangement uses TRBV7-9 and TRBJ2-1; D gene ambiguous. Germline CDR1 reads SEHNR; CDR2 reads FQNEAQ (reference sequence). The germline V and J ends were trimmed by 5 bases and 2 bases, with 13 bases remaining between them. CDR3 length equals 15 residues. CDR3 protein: CASSTQIRAYNEQFF. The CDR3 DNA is TGTGCCAGCAGCACCCAAATAAGGGCCTACAATGAGCAGTTCTTC.